This T cell receptor (beta chain) appears in the sequencing data of a study of Graves' ophthalmopathy and Graves' hyperthyroidism. Broader study findings: Most thyroid-expanded clonotypes exceeding 0.001 frequency were also found in blood.

No donor had other autoimmune disease, uncontrolled infection, pregnancy or lactation. RNA transcripts were the source from which TCR beta CDR3 regions were amplified. First-round RT-PCR relied on HTBI primers, and a second-round multiplex PCR came next. TCRdb re-derived calls from the multiplex PCR reads in MiXCR, one entry per CDR3 protein. The repertoire consists of a few hundred thousand distinct CDR3 sequences, with approximately 15% occurring once and the leading ten covering about 7%. CDR1 and CDR2 from the germline V gene are MNHNS and SASEGT. The CDR3 consists of 12 residues. Germline trimming cut 7 bases from V and 13 bases from J; bases unmatched to any gene: 12. Ten or more counts support this clonotype. The antigen is undetermined.

This TCR was sampled from a woman between 18 and 29 years old with stable Graves' hyperthyroidism. The specimen sequenced was peripheral blood. The chain has TRBV6-1 and TRBJ1-2; 7 bases agree with TRBD1. The CDR3 region is CASKRGQEEGTF. The CDR3 DNA is TGTGCCAGCAAAAGAGGACAGGAAGAGGGCACCTTC.